A single sample is the source of the 9 T cell receptor beta chains below, sequenced in a study of T cell responses to AZD1222 COVID-19 vaccine. Measured with immunoSEQ multiplex PCR; TCRdb has only the in-frame clones, and not every one. The table lists approximately 160,000 clones, about 93% of them singletons. Sequencing was performed on peripheral blood, taken on day 0 of AZD1222 vaccination. The receptors come from an adult in good health.

This clone was seen only once. V usage is TRBV18 and J usage is TRBJ1-2; weak D call: TRBD1 (5 bases). The V gene lost 2 bases and the J gene lost 5 bases, with 24 bases spanning the gap. The length of the CDR3 is 18 residues. The germline V gene encodes CDR1 KGHSH and CDR2 LQKENI. The CDR3: CASSPLTSQGGGAYGYTF. CDR3 nucleotides: TGTGCCAGCTCACCATTGACTTCGCAGGGTGGTGGGGCGTATGGCTACACCTTC.

V gene TRBV10-3 combines with J gene TRBJ2-1; 10 bases fit TRBD2. Unmatched junction bases numbered 18, after V lost 7 bases and J lost 0 bases. The CDR3 consists of 20 residues. Germline CDR1 and CDR2: ENHRY and SYGVKD. The CDR3 here is CAITKSGSLAGVNSYNEQFF. DNA for the CDR3: TGTGCCATCACGAAGTCCGGGAGTCTAGCGGGAGTGAACTCCTACAATGAGCAGTTCTTC.

The chain uses TRBV11-1 and TRBJ2-5; D uncertain. V lost 1 base and J lost 1, with 7 bases in between. This CDR3 has 14 amino acids. Germline V CDR1 and CDR2: SGHAT, FQDESV (reference sequence). CDR3 amino acids: CASSLGTAQETQYF. The CDR3 coding sequence is TGTGCCAGCAGCTTAGGTACCGCCCAAGAGACCCAGTACTTC.

The chain combines TRBV20-1 with TRBJ1-2; D is unresolved. Germline V gives CDR1 DFQATT, CDR2 SNEGSKA (reference sequence). CDR3 length: 11 residues. V was shortened by 3 bases and J by 5 bases, with 7 bases between the two germline ends. The CDR3 spells CSARVPYGYTF. The CDR3 DNA sequence: TGCAGTGCTAGGGTACCATATGGCTACACCTTC.

The chain carries TRBV7-2 and TRBJ2-7; D remains unclear. Germline CDR1 SGHTA, CDR2 FQGNSA. CDR3 length: 13 amino acids. The germline V and J ends were trimmed by 1 base and 3 bases, with 7 bases remaining between them. For the CDR3, the DNA is TGTGCCAGCAGCTTAGTCATGGGCTACGAGCAGTACTTC. This encodes CASSLVMGYEQYF.

This rearrangement joins TRBV19 to TRBJ2-7; 8 nucleotides agree with TRBD1. This CDR3 has 15 amino acids. After removal of 6 bases from V and 4 bases from J, the junction contained 11 bases not matched to a gene. CDR1 and CDR2 from the germline V gene are LNHDA and SQIVND (reference sequence). CDR3 protein: CASSLQGVGWYEQYF. In nucleotides, the CDR3 is TGTGCCAGTAGCTTACAGGGGGTAGGATGGTACGAGCAGTACTTC.

The chain links TRBV12-3 or TRBV12-4 to TRBJ2-1; a weak D match, TRBD2 (6 bases). V was cut by 5 bases and J by 9 bases, with 14 bases left in between. The CDR3 spans 13 residues. The CDR3 loop reads CASSPQGGSEQFF. The CDR3 DNA reads TGTGCCAGCAGTCCCCAGGGAGGCAGTGAGCAGTTCTTC.

The chain has TRBV11-2 and TRBJ1-2; D not resolved. Germline CDR1 reads SGHAT; CDR2 reads FQNNGV. V was clipped by 5 bases and J by 4 bases, with 20 bases between them. The CDR3 runs 16 residues. CDR3 amino acids: CASSILSAGYGYGYTF. CDR3 nucleotide sequence: TGTGCCAGCAGCATCCTCTCGGCGGGATACGGCTATGGCTACACCTTC.

This clone was seen a single time. The chain combines TRBV28 with TRBJ1-4; a weak D match, TRBD1 (6 bases). The CDR3 spans 18 residues. Germline V gives CDR1 MDHEN, CDR2 SYDVKM. Trimming left V 6 bases short and J 8 bases short, with 28 bases between. DNA of the CDR3: TGTGCCAGCAGCACCCATTTTTTTCGTGAGGGGGGGAAAGAAAAACTGTTTTTT. Protein sequence: CASSTHFFREGGKEKLFF.